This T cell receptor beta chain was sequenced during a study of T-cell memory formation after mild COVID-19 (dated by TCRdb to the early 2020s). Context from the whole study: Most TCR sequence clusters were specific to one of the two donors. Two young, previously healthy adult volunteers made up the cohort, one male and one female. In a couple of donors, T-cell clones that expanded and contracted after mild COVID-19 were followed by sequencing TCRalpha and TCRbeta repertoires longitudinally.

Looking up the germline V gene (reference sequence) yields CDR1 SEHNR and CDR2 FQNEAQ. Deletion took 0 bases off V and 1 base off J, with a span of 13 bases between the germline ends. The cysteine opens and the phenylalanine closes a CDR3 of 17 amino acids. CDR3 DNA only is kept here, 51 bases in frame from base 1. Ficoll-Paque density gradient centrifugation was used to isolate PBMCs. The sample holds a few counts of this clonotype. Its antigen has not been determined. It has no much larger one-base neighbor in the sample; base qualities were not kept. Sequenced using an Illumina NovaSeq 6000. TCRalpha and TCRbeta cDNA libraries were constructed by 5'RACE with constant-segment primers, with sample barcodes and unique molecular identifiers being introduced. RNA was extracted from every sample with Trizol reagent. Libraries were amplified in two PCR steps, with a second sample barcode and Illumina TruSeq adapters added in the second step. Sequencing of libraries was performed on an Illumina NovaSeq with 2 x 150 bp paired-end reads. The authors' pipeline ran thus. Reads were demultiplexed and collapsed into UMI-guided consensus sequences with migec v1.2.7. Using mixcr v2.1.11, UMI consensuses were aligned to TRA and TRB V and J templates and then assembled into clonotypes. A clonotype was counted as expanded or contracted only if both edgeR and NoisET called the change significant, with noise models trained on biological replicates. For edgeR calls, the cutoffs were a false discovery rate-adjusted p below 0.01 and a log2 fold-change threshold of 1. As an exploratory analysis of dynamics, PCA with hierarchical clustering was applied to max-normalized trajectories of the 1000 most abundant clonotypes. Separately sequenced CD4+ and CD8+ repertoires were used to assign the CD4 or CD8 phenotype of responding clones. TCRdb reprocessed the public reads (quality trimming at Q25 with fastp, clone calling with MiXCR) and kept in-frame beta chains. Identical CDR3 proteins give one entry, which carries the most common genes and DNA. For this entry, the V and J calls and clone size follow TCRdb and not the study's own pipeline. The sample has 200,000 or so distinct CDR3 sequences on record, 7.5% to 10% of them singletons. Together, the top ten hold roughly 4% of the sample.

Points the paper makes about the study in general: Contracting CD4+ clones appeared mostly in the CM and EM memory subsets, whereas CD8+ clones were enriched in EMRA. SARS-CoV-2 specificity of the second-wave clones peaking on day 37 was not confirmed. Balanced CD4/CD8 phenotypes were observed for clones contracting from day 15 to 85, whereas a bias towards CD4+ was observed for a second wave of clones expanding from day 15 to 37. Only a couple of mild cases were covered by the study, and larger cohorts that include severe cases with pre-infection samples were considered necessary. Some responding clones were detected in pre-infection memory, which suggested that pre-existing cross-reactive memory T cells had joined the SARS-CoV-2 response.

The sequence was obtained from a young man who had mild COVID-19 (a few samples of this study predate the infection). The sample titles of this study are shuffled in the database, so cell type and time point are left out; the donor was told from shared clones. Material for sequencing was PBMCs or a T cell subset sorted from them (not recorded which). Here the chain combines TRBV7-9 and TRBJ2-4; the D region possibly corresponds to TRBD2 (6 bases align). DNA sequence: TGTGCCAGCAGCTTAGCGTGGCGGGGTGTGGCCAAAAACATTCAGTACTTC. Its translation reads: CASSLAWRGVAKNIQYF.